The TCR beta chain under discussion was sequenced for a study of human T cells and chemical hapten exposure. Between the trimmed V and J ends, which lost 7 bases and 5 bases, there was a span of 11 bases. This CDR3 has 12 residues. Germline V gives CDR1 DFQATT, CDR2 SNEGSKA (reference sequence). This clonotype was found a few times. Antigen specificity is unknown. Study-wide findings and caveats: Versus controls, expanded TCRs had significantly more large CDR3 similarity clusters.

Stated time point: patch test 1, 2 weeks after DPC sensitization. Treatment reported: therapeutic diphenylcyclopropenone sensitization with weekly scalp DPC. It was from unfractionated whole blood that total RNA was extracted. MiXCR, run by TCRdb on the RACE reads, gives a single entry per CDR3 protein. The repertoire holds approximately 73,000 distinct CDR3 sequences, with over 9% as singletons. The clonotype originates from a woman between 50 and 59 years old with alopecia areata. Some clones in this sample may be carry-over from other donors' samples. The sequencing here drew on whole blood, taken in connection with sensitization to the hapten diphenylcyclopropenone (DPC). The chain links TRBV20-1 to TRBJ2-2, with D possibly being TRBD1 (5 bases). CDR3 protein: CSVKQGTGELFF. The CDR3 DNA sequence: TGCAGTGTAAAGCAGGGTACCGGGGAGCTGTTTTTT.